One sample yielded the 9 T cell receptor beta chains listed below, sequenced in a study of shared clonotypes between healthy human individuals. TCRdb's table, derived via immunoSEQ multiplex PCR, lists solely in-frame clones and lacks some. In the table there are about 690,000 clones, around 91% of which are singletons. Sequencing input: memory CD8+ T cells from PBMCs. The subset is: CD45RO+ cells pooled with CCR7-negative TemRA cells. The receptors stem from a man between 18 and 35 years old in good health. Some clones in this sample may be carry-over from other donors' samples.

This clone showed up just once. V gene TRBV12-2 combines with J gene TRBJ2-2; the table's D call of TRBD2 was not tested on the DNA. TRBV12-2 is noted as a pseudogene. This CDR3 region has 18 residues. The CDR3 spells CASRLSSPCGTCPGELFF. CDR3 DNA: TGTGCAAGTCGCCTATCTAGTCCTTGCGGGACCTGCCCCGGGGAGCTGTTTTTT.

This chain joins TRBV6-5 and TRBJ2-1, with D perhaps TRBD2 (6 bases). There are 14 residues in the CDR3. Germline V lookup: CDR1 MNHEY, CDR2 SVGAGI. Trimming took 5 bases from V and 2 from J, leaving 10 bases between them. CDR3 sequence: CASSPTSTYNEQFF. Here the CDR3 DNA reads TGTGCCAGCAGTCCGACTAGTACCTACAATGAGCAGTTCTTC.

This clone was picked up many times. This chain uses TRBV28 with TRBJ2-3; 8 positions match TRBD1. The CDR3 extends over 15 amino acids. Trimming took 5 bases from V and 2 from J; bases not matched to a gene: 6. Per germline, CDR1 MDHEN and CDR2 SYDVKM. The CDR3 nucleotides are TGTGCCAGCAGTAAAGGACAGGGAGACACAGATACGCAGTATTTT. Its protein product is CASSKGQGDTDTQYF.

The chain is built from TRBV10-2 and TRBJ2-7; 8 nucleotides match TRBD2. Per the germline V gene, CDR1 is WSHSY and CDR2 is SAAADI. The V segment lost 0 bases and the J segment 0 bases; nucleotides outside the gene matches: 1. This CDR3 region has 15 residues. As DNA, the CDR3 is TGCGCCAGCAGTGAGTCCGGGACTAGCTCCTACGAGCAGTACTTC. Translated, it gives CASSESGTSSYEQYF.

The count of this clone is one. The rearrangement uses TRBV10-3 and TRBJ1-5, with 9 bases fitting TRBD1. J lost 5 bases, V lost 4 bases, and 6 bases had no gene match. The CDR3 is 15 amino acids. Per the germline V gene, CDR1 is ENHRY and CDR2 is SYGVKD. CDR3 loop: CAISGRTGEDQPQHF. In DNA, the CDR3 is TGTGCCATCAGTGGAAGGACAGGGGAAGATCAGCCCCAGCATTTT.

This chain uses TRBV27 with TRBJ2-2; D ambiguous. The V end lost 1 base, the J end lost 4 bases, and 1 base lay between the germline ends. This CDR3 comprises 12 residues. Germline lookup yields CDR1 MNHEY and CDR2 SMNVEV (reference sequence). This CDR3 is CASSLFTGELFF. For the CDR3, the DNA is TGTGCCAGCAGTTTATTCACCGGGGAGCTGTTTTTT.

This chain uses TRBV4-1 with TRBJ2-5, with D maybe TRBD2 (5 bases). The J call may not be correct, given that the DNA end is closer to TRBJ2-7. Germline CDR1 and CDR2: MGHRA and YSYEKL. This CDR3 is built from 15 residues. The CDR3 bases are TGCGCCAGCAGCCAAAGAAGGACTGGCTCCTACGAGCAGTACTTC. It specifies CASSQRRTGSYEQYF.

The DNA for the CDR3 is TGCGCCAGCAGCCTCTACATTCAACGTAACACCGGGGAGCTGTTTTTT. It encodes CASSLYIQRNTGELFF. V and J are TRBV5-1 and TRBJ2-2; D call uncertain. Germline CDR1 reads SGHRS; CDR2 reads YFSETQ. The CDR3 is made up of 16 amino acids. Trimming left V 4 bases short and J 2 bases short, with 15 bases between.

In its sample, this clone was seen a few times. The sample has other DNA sequences that encode this CDR3 too. This chain joins TRBV27 and TRBJ1-5, with D hard to call. Germline V lookup: CDR1 MNHEY, CDR2 SMNVEV (reference sequence). V shed 5 bases and J shed 3 bases, with 2 bases lying between them. CDR3 length: 11 amino acids. CDR3 sequence (DNA): TGTGCCAGCAGTCTCAATCAGCCCCAGCATTTT. This encodes CASSLNQPQHF.